The sample holds one count of the clone carrying this T cell receptor beta chain. What it recognizes is unknown. Repertoires were generated with immunoSEQ multiplex PCR, while TCRdb's copy carries only in-frame clones and drops some. The sample consists of about 150,000 clones, around nine tenths of them appearing once. V was trimmed by 5 bases and J by 5 bases, leaving 11 bases between them. Germline V gives CDR1 SGHTA, CDR2 FQGNSA. CDR3 length equals 13 residues. This entry belongs to a study of T cell responses to AZD1222 COVID-19 vaccine. Whole-study results and caveats: Among those given AZD1222, only 6 or 7 were seropositive at baseline. Spike-wide coverage was observed for vaccine-associated CD4 TCRs, with dominant responses at 160-218 and 743-854.

The chain combines TRBV7-2 with TRBJ2-3, with a possible D match to TRBD2 (6 bases). This clonotype was obtained from an adult in good health. The input for sequencing was peripheral blood, taken on day 0 of AZD1222 vaccination. CDR3 coding DNA: TGTGCCAGCAGCATTAGCGGAGGAGATACGCAGTATTTT. This encodes CASSISGGDTQYF. Full variable domain (remainder filled in from reference TRBV7-2 and TRBJ2-3): GAGVSQSPSNKVTEKGKDVELRCDPISGHTALYWYRQSLGQGLEFLIYFQGNSAPDKSGLPSDRFSAERTGGSVSTLTIQRTQQEDSAVYLCASSISGGDTQYFGPGTRLTVL.